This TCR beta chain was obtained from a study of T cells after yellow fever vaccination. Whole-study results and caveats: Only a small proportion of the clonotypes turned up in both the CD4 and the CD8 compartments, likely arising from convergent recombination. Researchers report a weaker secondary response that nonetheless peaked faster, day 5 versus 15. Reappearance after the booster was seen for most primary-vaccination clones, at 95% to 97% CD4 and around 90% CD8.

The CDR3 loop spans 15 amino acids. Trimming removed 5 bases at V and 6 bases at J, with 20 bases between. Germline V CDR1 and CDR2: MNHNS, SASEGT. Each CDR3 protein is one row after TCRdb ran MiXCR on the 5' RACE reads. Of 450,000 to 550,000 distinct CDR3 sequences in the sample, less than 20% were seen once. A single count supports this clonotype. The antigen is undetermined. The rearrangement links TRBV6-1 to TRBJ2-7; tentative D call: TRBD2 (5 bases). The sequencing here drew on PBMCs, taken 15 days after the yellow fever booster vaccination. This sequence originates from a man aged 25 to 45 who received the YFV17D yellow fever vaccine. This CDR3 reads CASSPRAVPHSEQYF. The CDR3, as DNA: TGTGCCAGCAGTCCGCGGGCCGTCCCACATAGCGAGCAGTACTTC.